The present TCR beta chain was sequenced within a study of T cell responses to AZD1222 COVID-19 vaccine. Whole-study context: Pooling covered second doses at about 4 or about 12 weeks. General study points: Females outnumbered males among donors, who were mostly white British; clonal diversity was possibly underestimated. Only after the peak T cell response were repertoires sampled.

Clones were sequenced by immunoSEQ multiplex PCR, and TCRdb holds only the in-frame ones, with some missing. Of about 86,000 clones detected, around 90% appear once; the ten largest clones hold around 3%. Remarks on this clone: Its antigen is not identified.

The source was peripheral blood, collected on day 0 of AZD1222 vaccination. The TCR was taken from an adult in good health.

CDR3 bases: TGTGCCAGCAGTTCGAGAGGGGGCGCAGATACGCAGTATTTT. Its translation: CASSSRGGADTQYF. This chain joins TRBV7-2 and TRBJ2-3; 7 bases agree with TRBD1. Germline V gene lookup returns CDR1 SGHTA and CDR2 FQGNSA. The CDR3 contains 14 residues. Unmatched junction bases numbered 7, after V lost 6 bases and J lost 4 bases.